The 27 T cell receptor beta chains reported below all come from one sample, sequenced in a study of CD8+ T cells in alopecia areata. Investigators isolated RNA and reverse transcribed it into cDNA to act as the sequencing template. Clones were sequenced by immunoSEQ multiplex PCR, and TCRdb holds only the in-frame ones, with some missing. This table holds around 34,000 clones, around 50% found once. The specimen sequenced was NKG2D-high CD8+ T cells sorted from blood. These receptors all come from a human donor with alopecia areata.

CDR3 in amino acids: CASTGEFGTGELFF. DNA of the CDR3: TGCGCCAGTACAGGGGAATTCGGCACCGGGGAGCTGTTTTTT. The J gene is TRBJ2-2, the V gene TRBV5-1; 7 bases align to TRBD1. The germline V gene has CDR1 SGHRS and CDR2 YFSETQ. The CDR3 runs to 14 residues. V was clipped by 8 bases and J by 4 bases; unmatched bases: 8.

This clone was seen only a few times. The chain is built from TRBV29-1 and TRBJ1-2, with D perhaps matching TRBD1 (5 bases). The CDR3 contains 15 residues. The V gene's germline CDR1 is SQVTM and CDR2 ANQGSEA. Trimming cost V 2 bases and J 4 bases, with 17 bases left between them. The CDR3 bases are TGCAGCGTTGAACCACAAACAGGCCTAGGCTATGGCTACACCTTC. The encoded protein is CSVEPQTGLGYGYTF.

V usage is TRBV21-1 and J usage is TRBJ2-1. TRBV21-1 is marked as a pseudogene. The CDR3 has 13 residues. In DNA, the CDR3 is TGTGCCAGCAGCAAAGTTGCCTACAATGAGCAGTTCTTC. Residues: CASSKVAYNEQFF.

This clone showed up just a few times. The chain employs TRBV7-2 and TRBJ2-7; D may match TRBD1 or TRBD2 (5 bases each). There are 13 residues in the CDR3. Looked up from germline, CDR1 is SGHTA and CDR2 is FQGNSA. The V gene lost 1 base and the J gene lost 6 bases, with 10 bases spanning the gap. CDR3 amino acids: CASSLGYGAEQYF. CDR3 DNA: TGTGCCAGCAGCTTAGGGTACGGGGCCGAGCAGTACTTC.

The V call is TRBV27, the J call TRBJ2-7, with 8 bases matching TRBD2. The germline CDR1 and CDR2 sequences are MNHEY and SMNVEV (reference sequence). The length of the CDR3 is 15 residues. Trimming cost V 7 bases and J 4 bases; bases outside gene matches: 12. The CDR3 region is CASKQGPGGLYEQYF. DNA for the CDR3: TGTGCCAGCAAACAGGGTCCGGGGGGGCTATACGAGCAGTACTTC.

The chain is built from TRBV30 and TRBJ1-5; tentative D call: TRBD1 (5 bases). This CDR3 is built from 13 residues. V lost 1 base and J lost 16, with 20 bases in between. Germline values: CDR1 GTSNPN, CDR2 SVGIG (reference sequence). CDR3 bases: TGTGCCTGGAGTGAGGATACCGGGACGGATTGTCATTTT. Translation: CAWSEDTGTDCHF.

This clone was recorded a few times. The chain recombines TRBV4-3 with TRBJ2-5; D is unresolved. This CDR3 has 11 amino acids. Trimming left V 4 bases short and J 4 bases short, with 4 bases between. CDR1 and CDR2 from the germline V gene are LGHNA and YSLEER. CDR3 nucleotide sequence: TGCGCCAGCAGCCGGGGAGAGACCCAGTACTTC. Its protein product is CASSRGETQYF.

The chain uses TRBV7-9 and TRBJ2-7, with 9 bases identical to TRBD2. Trimming at V came to 5 bases and at J to 2 bases, leaving 10 bases not matched to a gene. Germline V lookup: CDR1 SEHNR, CDR2 FQNEAQ (reference sequence). There are 16 residues in the CDR3. The CDR3 reads CASSHPPAGGTYEQYF. The DNA of the CDR3 is TGTGCCAGCAGCCACCCACCAGCGGGAGGCACCTACGAGCAGTACTTC.

This sequence joins TRBV6-5 and TRBJ2-5; 8 positions match TRBD2. Trimming took 0 bases from V and 4 from J; bases not matched to a gene: 7. Germline CDR1 is MNHEY and CDR2 is SVGAGI. The CDR3 is made up of 16 amino acids. The CDR3 reads CASSYSGLEMGETQYF. For the CDR3, the DNA is TGTGCCAGCAGTTACTCGGGACTAGAAATGGGAGAGACCCAGTACTTC.

The chain carries TRBV28 and TRBJ2-1, with TRBD1 as a possible D gene (5 bases). Trimming pared 5 bases from V and 2 bases from J, leaving 19 bases between. Germline assignment: CDR1 MDHEN and CDR2 SYDVKM. There are 17 residues in the CDR3. CDR3 protein: CASSTLRGGSTYNEQFF. The DNA for the CDR3 is TGTGCCAGCAGTACCCTTAGGGGCGGATCTACCTACAATGAGCAGTTCTTC.

The DNA of the CDR3 is TGTGCCAGCAGCTTAAGCTTTTGGGAGCAGTTCTTC. Its protein product is CASSLSFWEQFF. The chain links TRBV7-9 to TRBJ2-1, with no clear D. V shed 2 bases and J shed 10 bases, with 9 bases lying between them. CDR1 SEHNR and CDR2 FQNEAQ come from the germline V gene (reference sequence). The CDR3 length is 12 residues.

A single count supports this clone. This chain uses TRBV29-1 with TRBJ1-2; weak D call: TRBD1 (5 bases). V was shortened by 6 bases and J by 3 bases, with 11 bases between the two germline ends. Germline V gene sequence: CDR1 SQVTM, CDR2 ANQGSEA. This CDR3 is 12 amino acids long. CDR3 nucleotide sequence: TGCAGCGTCGCCGACAGTGACTATGGCTACACCTTC. Protein: CSVADSDYGYTF.

V and J are TRBV21-1 and TRBJ2-7; the table's TRBD1 call for D was not verified on the DNA. TRBV21-1 is a known pseudogene. This CDR3 contains 14 residues. The CDR3 reads CASSDRTGAYEQYF. CDR3 coding DNA: TGTGCCAGCAGCGATAGGACAGGAGCCTACGAGCAGTACTTC.

This clone was seen a few times. This rearrangement joins TRBV7-9 to TRBJ2-2; no clear D. CDR1 and CDR2 from the germline V gene are SEHNR and FQNEAQ (reference sequence). The CDR3 is 12 amino acids. The V end lost 5 bases, the J end lost 7 bases, and 8 bases lay between the germline ends. The CDR3 here is CASSQPYGELFF. The CDR3, as DNA: TGTGCCAGCAGCCAGCCCTACGGGGAGCTGTTTTTT.

The genes are TRBV2 and TRBJ2-3; 9 positions match TRBD2. The CDR3 loop spans 18 amino acids. Trimming cost V 6 bases and J 8 bases; bases outside gene matches: 21. Germline CDR1 reads SNHLY; CDR2 reads FYNNEI. The CDR3, as DNA: TGTGCCAGCAGCTCTTTGCCTTTTGGCGGGAGGGCATCCGGTACGCAGTATTTT. Its protein product is CASSSLPFGGRASGTQYF.

V and J are TRBV2 and TRBJ1-6, with no clear D. CDR3 length: 17 residues. Trimming left V 7 bases short and J 0 bases short, with 16 bases between. Germline CDR1 SNHLY, CDR2 FYNNEI. DNA of the CDR3: TGTGCCAGCATCGACCCGACACGGAGCTCCTATAATTCACCCCTCCACTTT. This gives the protein CASIDPTRSSYNSPLHF.

The V call is TRBV27, the J call TRBJ2-7; perhaps TRBD1 as D (6 bases). CDR1 is MNHEY and CDR2 is SMNVEV in the germline V gene (reference sequence). This CDR3 spans 13 amino acids. The V end was cut by 4 bases, the J end by 2 bases, with 9 bases between. For the CDR3, the DNA is TGTGCCAGCAGTTCCCGACAGGCCTACGAGCAGTACTTC. As protein: CASSSRQAYEQYF.

This chain connects TRBV29-1 to TRBJ1-1; D is possibly TRBD1 (6 bases). CDR3 length equals 13 residues. The V gene's germline CDR1 is SQVTM and CDR2 ANQGSEA. V shed 7 bases and J shed 4 bases, with 16 bases lying between them. The CDR3 loop reads CSAGGAWVTEAFF. CDR3 coding DNA: TGCAGCGCGGGGGGGGCTTGGGTCACTGAAGCTTTCTTT. Full variable domain (remainder filled in from reference TRBV29-1 and TRBJ1-1): SAVISQKPSRDICQRGTSLTIQCQVDSQVTMMFWYRQQPGQSLTLIATANQGSEATYESGFVIDKFPISRPNLTFSTLTVSNMSPEDSSIYLCSAGGAWVTEAFFGQGTRLTVV.

The gene calls are TRBV13 and TRBJ2-2; D is unclear. CDR1 and CDR2 from the germline V gene are PRHDT and FYEKMQ (reference sequence). The CDR3 has 13 residues. V was shortened by 0 bases and J by 4 bases, with 3 bases between the two germline ends. CDR3 coding DNA: TGTGCCAGCAGCTTAGGGTTCACCGGGGAGCTGTTTTTT. Translated: CASSLGFTGELFF.

This clone showed up just a few times. J is TRBJ2-7 and V is TRBV4-1, with 7 bases matching TRBD2. The CDR3 is made up of 16 amino acids. The ends lost 4 bases at V and 3 bases at J; junction bases unmatched: 12. The germline CDR1 and CDR2 sequences are MGHRA and YSYEKL. The CDR3 reads CASSLSPQAGSYEQYF. Written as DNA, the CDR3 is TGCGCCAGCAGCCTTTCGCCTCAAGCGGGAAGCTACGAGCAGTACTTC.

This rearrangement joins TRBV4-3 to TRBJ2-1; a possible D gene is TRBD2 (6 bases). Trimming stripped 0 bases from V and 3 bases from J, with 18 bases between. The CDR3 has 18 amino acids. Germline lookup yields CDR1 LGHNA and CDR2 YSLEER. Here the CDR3 DNA reads TGCGCCAGCAGCCAAGATTTTCCATCAGCGGGCGACTACAATGAGCAGTTCTTC. It specifies CASSQDFPSAGDYNEQFF.

The chain combines TRBV7-2 with TRBJ2-1, with a possible D match to TRBD1 (6 bases). This CDR3 region has 18 residues. Looked up from germline, CDR1 is SGHTA and CDR2 is FQGNSA. V lost 3 bases and J lost 0, with 18 bases in between. In DNA, the CDR3 is TGTGCCAGCAGCTTTCTCCGGGACACCCTGAGCTCCTACAATGAGCAGTTCTTC. It translates to CASSFLRDTLSSYNEQFF. Complete variable domain (other parts from reference TRBV7-2 and TRBJ2-1): GAGVSQSPSNKVTEKGKDVELRCDPISGHTALYWYRQSLGQGLEFLIYFQGNSAPDKSGLPSDRFSAERTGGSVSTLTIQRTQQEDSAVYLCASSFLRDTLSSYNEQFFGPGTRLTVL.

V and J are TRBV13 and TRBJ2-1; weak D call: TRBD1 (7 bases). Germline loops: CDR1 PRHDT, CDR2 FYEKMQ (reference sequence). V was clipped by 5 bases and J by 8 bases, with 19 bases between them. This CDR3 is 15 amino acids long. The CDR3: CASSTRQGGGYEQFF. CDR3 DNA: TGTGCCAGCAGCACTCGACAAGGAGGGGGCTATGAGCAGTTCTTC.

The rearrangement joins TRBV29-1 to TRBJ2-1; possible D gene TRBD2, 7 bases. CDR3 size: 13 residues. V was cut by 3 bases and J by 4 bases, with 10 bases left in between. Per the germline V gene, CDR1 is SQVTM and CDR2 is ANQGSEA. This chain's CDR3 is CSVERGGYNEQFF. The CDR3 region has the DNA TGCAGCGTTGAGAGGGGGGGGTACAATGAGCAGTTCTTC.

The chain joins TRBV28 to TRBJ1-3, with D perhaps TRBD1 (6 bases). The CDR3 extends over 14 amino acids. Germline CDR1 is MDHEN and CDR2 is SYDVKM. The germline V and J ends were trimmed by 1 base and 7 bases, with 11 bases remaining between them. The CDR3 bases are TGTGCCAGCAGTTTATATCAGGGGAAGAACACCATATATTTT. Translating gives CASSLYQGKNTIYF.

The rearrangement uses TRBV5-1 and TRBJ1-1, with a possible D match to TRBD1 (5 bases). The V gene lost 0 bases and the J gene lost 3 bases, with 12 bases spanning the gap. The CDR3 is 15 residues long. Germline CDR1 and CDR2: SGHRS and YFSETQ. CDR3 bases: TGCGCCAGCAGCTTGGAGACAGTTCCGGACACTGAAGCTTTCTTT. Translation: CASSLETVPDTEAFF.

The chain joins TRBV9 to TRBJ2-4; 8 bases map to TRBD2. V shed 4 bases and J 4 bases; nucleotides not matched to a gene: 10. The germline gives CDR1 SGDLS, CDR2 YYNGEE. This CDR3 comprises 16 residues. The DNA of the CDR3 is TGTGCCAGCAGCTCCGGGGGGGAAAACGAAAAAAACATTCAGTACTTC. It translates to CASSSGGENEKNIQYF.